The 15 T cell receptor beta chains given below trace back to one sample, sequenced in a study of shared clonotypes between healthy human individuals. Assay: immunoSEQ multiplex PCR; the TCRdb copy retains only in-frame clones and omits some. The sample consists of roughly 2.4 million clones, 90% to 96% of them appearing once. Sequenced sample: naive CD4+ T cells sorted from blood. Subset given: CD45RA+ positively selected. The source is a man between 18 and 29 years old in good health.

Only one count was recorded for this clone. The chain uses TRBV11-2 and TRBJ1-5; no clear D gene. This CDR3 is 15 amino acids long. V lost 4 bases to trimming and J lost 3 bases, with 13 bases between them. In germline, CDR1 is SGHAT, CDR2 FQNNGV. In DNA, the CDR3 is TGTGCCAGCAGCTCCGAGGGAGCAGTCAATCAGCCCCAGCATTTT. Translated: CASSSEGAVNQPQHF.

Details on this clone: Other DNA sequences within the sample encode an identical CDR3. V is TRBV30 and J is TRBJ1-2; TRBD1 aligns across 7 bases. Trimming removed 2 bases from V and 3 bases from J; junction bases left unmatched: 3. The CDR3 covers 13 residues. Germline V lookup: CDR1 GTSNPN, CDR2 SVGIG (reference sequence). For the CDR3, the DNA is TGTGCCTGGAGTCCTACAGGGGACTATGGCTACACCTTC. The encoded protein is CAWSPTGDYGYTF.

This chain uses TRBV7-9 with TRBJ1-2; D is unresolved. V was clipped by 4 bases and J by 8 bases, with 5 bases between them. Germline values: CDR1 SEHNR, CDR2 FQNEAQ (reference sequence). CDR3 length equals 10 residues. The chain's CDR3 is CASSSAGYTF. The CDR3 DNA reads as TGTGCCAGCAGCTCTGCCGGCTACACCTTC.

The genes are TRBV10-3 and TRBJ2-7, with 8 bases fitting TRBD1. The CDR3 is 16 residues long. Germline V lookup: CDR1 ENHRY, CDR2 SYGVKD. The V and J ends lost 3 bases and 0 bases, in that order; junction bases with no gene match: 7. CDR3 DNA: TGTGCCATCAGTGAACTGGGACAGGCGAGCTCCTACGAGCAGTACTTC. It is translated as CAISELGQASSYEQYF.

V and J are TRBV11-2 and TRBJ2-7, with D uncertain. CDR1 and CDR2 from the germline V gene are SGHAT and FQNNGV. The CDR3 is 14 residues long. Trimming shortened V by 3 bases and J by 2 bases, and 11 bases separated the two germline ends. As DNA, the CDR3 is TGTGCCAGCAGCTTGAGTACGAGAGCCTACGAGCAGTACTTC. Translating gives CASSLSTRAYEQYF.

This rearrangement joins TRBV21-1 to TRBJ2-7; the table's D call, TRBD1, was not checked against the DNA. TRBV21-1 is assigned pseudogene status. The CDR3 runs to 15 residues. CDR3: CASIQGGPCTYEQYF. Here the CDR3 DNA reads TGTGCCAGCATCCAAGGGGGACCGTGCACCTACGAGCAGTACTTC.

This rearrangement joins TRBV4-3 to TRBJ2-1; perhaps TRBD2 as D (5 bases). Germline lookup yields CDR1 LGHNA and CDR2 YSLEER. The CDR3 is 18 amino acids. Trimming pared 2 bases from V and 5 bases from J, leaving 22 bases between. CDR3 DNA sequence: TGCGCCAGCAGCCAATCCCTCGGGGTAGCGCCCTTCGACAATGAGCAGTTCTTC. It translates to CASSQSLGVAPFDNEQFF.

J is TRBJ2-7 and V is TRBV19; 9 bases align to TRBD2. Germline V gives CDR1 LNHDA, CDR2 SQIVND (reference sequence). This CDR3 comprises 15 residues. V gave up 4 bases and J gave up 5 bases; unmatched junction bases: 9. In DNA form, the CDR3 reads TGTGCCAGTAGTAAATGGCTAGCGGGAAACGACGAGCAGTACTTC. Encoded protein: CASSKWLAGNDEQYF. Full variable domain (outside the CDR3, taken from reference TRBV19 and TRBJ2-7): DGGITQSPKYLFRKEGQNVTLSCEQNLNHDAMYWYRQDPGQGLRLIYYSQIVNDFQKGDIAEGYSVSREKKESFPLTVTSAQKNPTAFYLCASSKWLAGNDEQYFGPGTRLTVT.

This chain joins TRBV2 and TRBJ2-2, with a possible D match to TRBD2 (5 bases). V was cut by 3 bases and J by 7 bases, with 21 bases left in between. This CDR3 spans 17 amino acids. Germline CDR1 and CDR2: SNHLY and FYNNEI. The DNA for the CDR3 is TGTGCCAGCAGTGAGTTCGGGTCCGCAAGACGGGGCGGGGAGCTGTTTTTT. Amino acid sequence: CASSEFGSARRGGELFF.

The chain employs TRBV5-1 and TRBJ1-3, with D tentatively TRBD1 (5 bases). Germline CDR1 SGHRS, CDR2 YFSETQ. Trimming stripped 4 bases from V and 7 bases from J, with 18 bases between. This CDR3 has 15 amino acids. For the CDR3, the DNA is TGCGCCAGCAGCCAAGGAAGGGACCCGGGGAACACCATATATTTT. It is translated as CASSQGRDPGNTIYF.

This clone was recorded once. This same CDR3 is encoded by further DNA sequences in the sample. The chain combines TRBV5-1 with TRBJ2-5; TRBD1 matches 8 bases. The CDR3 sequence is 14 residues long. The trim removed 1 base at V and 3 bases at J, leaving 2 bases unmatched. Germline loops: CDR1 SGHRS, CDR2 YFSETQ. The DNA of the CDR3 is TGCGCCAGCAGCTTGCCAGGGGGCGAAGAGACCCAGTACTTC. Translation gives CASSLPGGEETQYF. The full variable domain, completed using reference TRBV5-1 and TRBJ2-5, is KAGVTQTPRYLIKTRGQQVTLSCSPISGHRSVSWYQQTPGQGLQFLFEYFSETQRNKGNFPGRFSGRQFSNSRSEMNVSTLELGDSALYLCASSLPGGEETQYFGPGTRLLVL.

The chain is built from TRBV6-1 and TRBJ2-4; 7 positions match TRBD2. The CDR3 contains 14 residues. V lost 8 bases and J lost 7; bases outside the gene matches: 11. The germline V gene has CDR1 MNHNS and CDR2 SASEGT. The CDR3: CASRASGGGNIQYF. The CDR3 nucleotides are TGTGCCAGCCGGGCCTCTGGGGGAGGGAACATTCAGTACTTC.

The genes are TRBV4-3 and TRBJ2-7; 7 bases line up with TRBD2. Germline V gene sequence: CDR1 LGHNA, CDR2 YSLEER. Trimming cost V 3 bases and J 6 bases; bases outside gene matches: 8. This CDR3 has 14 residues. The chain's CDR3 is CASSHGTNSAEQYF. DNA of the CDR3: TGCGCCAGCAGCCACGGGACTAATTCGGCCGAGCAGTACTTC.

This clone was seen once. This chain links TRBV29-1 with TRBJ2-3, with a tentative D call TRBD1 (5 bases). The CDR3 length is 12 residues. The V gene lost 4 bases and the J gene lost 2 bases, with 7 bases spanning the gap. In germline, CDR1 is SQVTM, CDR2 ANQGSEA. The CDR3 nucleotides read TGCAGCGTTGTGGGGCCCACAGATACGCAGTATTTT. Its translation is CSVVGPTDTQYF.

This chain links TRBV7-9 with TRBJ2-1; D tentatively fits TRBD1 or TRBD2 (5 bases each). CDR3 length equals 16 residues. V lost 5 bases, J lost 7 bases, and 21 bases lay in between. Germline V gives CDR1 SEHNR, CDR2 FQNEAQ (reference sequence). CDR3 amino acids: CASSPSGRAVRNEQFF. CDR3 DNA: TGTGCCAGCAGCCCCAGCGGCAGGGCTGTGAGGAATGAGCAGTTCTTC. Complete variable domain (other parts from reference TRBV7-9 and TRBJ2-1): DTGVSQNPRHKITKRGQNVTFRCDPISEHNRLYWYRQTLGQGPEFLTYFQNEAQLEKSRLLSDRFSAERPKGSFSTLEIQRTEQGDSAMYLCASSPSGRAVRNEQFFGPGTRLTVL.